This TCR beta chain was found in a study of T-cell reconstitution after alpha-beta-depleted transplantation in children. This CDR3 contains 14 residues. Trimming shortened V by 5 bases and J by 4 bases, and 14 bases separated the two germline ends. The germline CDR1 and CDR2 sequences are SGHTA and FQGNSA. It was with unique molecular identifiers that the TCRbeta library was prepared. TCRdb re-called the PCR reads through MiXCR, storing one row per CDR3 protein. The table lists approximately 1,000,000 distinct CDR3 sequences, under 30% of them singletons. The material sequenced was PBMCs, mostly from graft donor cells, taken 360 days after TCRalphabeta/CD19-depleted stem cell transplant. The chain is built from TRBV7-2 and TRBJ1-2, with a possible D match to TRBD1 (6 bases). The TCR originated in a boy under two years old who had a stem cell transplant for SCID, so the T cells may come from the graft donor. In DNA form, the CDR3 reads TGTGCCAGCAGCCCCGTTGGGGGCGGCTATGGCTACACCTTC. Translation gives CASSPVGGGYGYTF.